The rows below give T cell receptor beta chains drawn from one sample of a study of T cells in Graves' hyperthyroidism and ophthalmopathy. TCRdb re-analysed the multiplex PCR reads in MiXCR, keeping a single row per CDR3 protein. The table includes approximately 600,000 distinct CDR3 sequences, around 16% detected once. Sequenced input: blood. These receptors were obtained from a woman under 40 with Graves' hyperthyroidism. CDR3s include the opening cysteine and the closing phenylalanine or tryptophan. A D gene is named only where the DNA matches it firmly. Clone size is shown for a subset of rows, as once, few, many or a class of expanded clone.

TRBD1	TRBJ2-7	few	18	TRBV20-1	TGCAGTGCTAGAGATGAGGCGTACGGTGTCTCAGGGGGTGACGAGCAGTACTTC	CSARDEAYGVSGGDEQYF
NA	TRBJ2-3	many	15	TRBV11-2	TGTGCCAGCACCCCCGGGGAACGGGAGACAGATACGCAGTATTTT	CASTPGERETDTQYF
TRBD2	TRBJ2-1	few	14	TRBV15	TGTGCCACCAGCAGACTAGCGGGGTACAATGAGCAGTTCTTC	CATSRLAGYNEQFF
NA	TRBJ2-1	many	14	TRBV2	TGTGCCATACAAGTGGCAGGGAGCTACAATGAGCAGTTCTTC	CAIQVAGSYNEQFF
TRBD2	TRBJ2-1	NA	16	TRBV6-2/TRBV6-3	TGTGCCAGCAGCCGCGGCGGACTAGCGGGTATGGGTGAGCAGTTCTTC	CASSRGGLAGMGEQFF
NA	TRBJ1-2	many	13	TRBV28	TGTGCCAGCAGCAGGGACAACAACTATGGCTACACCTTC	CASSRDNNYGYTF
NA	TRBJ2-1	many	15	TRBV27	TGTGCCAGCACCCAAGGGGGGCGATCCTACAATGAGCAGTTCTTC	CASTQGGRSYNEQFF
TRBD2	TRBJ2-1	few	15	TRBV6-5	TGTGCCAGCAGTTATGGTAGCGGGATTTACAATGAGCAGTTCTTC	CASSYGSGIYNEQFF
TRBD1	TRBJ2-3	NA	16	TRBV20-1	TGCAGTGCTAGAGTCCGGGACAGCGAACCCGTGGATACGCAGTATTTT	CSARVRDSEPVDTQYF
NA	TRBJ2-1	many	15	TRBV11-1	TGTGCCAGCAGCTTAGCGGGGTTCCCCCCCAATGAGCAGTTCTTC	CASSLAGFPPNEQFF
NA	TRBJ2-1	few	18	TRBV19	TGTGCCAGTAGTATAGGACCACCAAAGAGATCGGCCTACAATGAGCAGTTCTTC	CASSIGPPKRSAYNEQFF
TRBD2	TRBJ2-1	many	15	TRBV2	TGTGCCAGCAGTGATAGCGGGAGGTCCTACAATGAGCAGTTCTTC	CASSDSGRSYNEQFF
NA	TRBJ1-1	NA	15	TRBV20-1	TGCAGTGCTAGTAGTCCGGGGGGAGTTAACACTGAAGCTTTCTTT	CSASSPGGVNTEAFF
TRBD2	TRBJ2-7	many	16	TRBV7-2	TGTGCCAGCAGCTTAGCTTCGGCGGGAGGGTCCTACGAGCAGTACTTC	CASSLASAGGSYEQYF
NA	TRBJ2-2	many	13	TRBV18	TGTGCCAGCTCACCCTCCCACACCGGGGAGCTGTTTTTT	CASSPSHTGELFF
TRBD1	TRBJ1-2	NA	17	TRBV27	TGTGCCAGCAGTTTTTGGGCGAGGGGACAGGGGGCCCATGGCTACACCTTC	CASSFWARGQGAHGYTF
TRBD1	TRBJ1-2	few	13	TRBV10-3	TGTGCCATCAGTGAGTCGACAGGGGATGGCTACACCTTC	CAISESTGDGYTF
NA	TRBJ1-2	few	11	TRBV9	TGTGCCAGCAGTGAAGGGGGTGGCTACACCTTC	CASSEGGGYTF
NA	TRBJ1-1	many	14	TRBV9	TGTGCCAGCACCCCCAGCACAGGGAACACTGAAGCTTTCTTT	CASTPSTGNTEAFF
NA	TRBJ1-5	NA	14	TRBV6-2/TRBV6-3	TGTGCCACCAAGGAGGGGACGGCCTTGTTCATCGGGCATTTT	CATKEGTALFIGHF
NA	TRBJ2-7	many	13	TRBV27	TGTGCCAGCAGTAGCGGTGGCCCCTACGAGCAGTACTTC	CASSSGGPYEQYF
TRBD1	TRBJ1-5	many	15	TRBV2	TGTGCCAGCAGTAACCGGGACAGGGTGGATCAGCCCCAGCATTTT	CASSNRDRVDQPQHF
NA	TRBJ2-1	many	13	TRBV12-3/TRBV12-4	TGTGCCAGCAGTCGGTCTCCGATGGATGAGCAGTTCTTC	CASSRSPMDEQFF
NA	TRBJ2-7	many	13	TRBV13	TGTGCCAGCAGCTTAGGGTCGTCCAACGAGCAGTACTTC	CASSLGSSNEQYF
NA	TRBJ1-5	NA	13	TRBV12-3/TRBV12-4	TGTGCCAGCAGTGCAGGGGTCGGTCAGCCCCAGCATTTT	CASSAGVGQPQHF
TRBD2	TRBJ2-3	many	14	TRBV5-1	TGCGCCAGCACACTAGCGGGAGGCGCAGATACGCAGTATTTT	CASTLAGGADTQYF
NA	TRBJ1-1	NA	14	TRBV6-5	TGTGCCAGCAGTTACCCTCGCAGGGACACTGAAGCTTTCTTT	CASSYPRRDTEAFF
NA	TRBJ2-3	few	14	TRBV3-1	TGTGCCAGCAGGGGGGCGGGAATCACAGATACGCAGTATTTT	CASRGAGITDTQYF
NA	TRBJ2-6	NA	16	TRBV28	TGTGCCAGCAGGTCGAGACTCGGCACTGGGGCCAACGTCCTGACTTTC	CASRSRLGTGANVLTF
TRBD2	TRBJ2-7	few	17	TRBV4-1	TGCGCCAGCAGCCAAGGGAATTGGGGACTAGCGGGGGGAGAGCAGTACTTC	CASSQGNWGLAGGEQYF
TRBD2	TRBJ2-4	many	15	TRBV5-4	TGTGCCAGCAGCTCGACTAGCGGAGATAAAAACATTCAGTACTTC	CASSSTSGDKNIQYF
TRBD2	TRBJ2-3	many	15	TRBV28	TGTGCCAGCAGCGGCCCGGGACTAGTATTCGATACGCAGTATTTT	CASSGPGLVFDTQYF
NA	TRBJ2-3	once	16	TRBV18	TGTGCCAGCTCACCACCGGTTATACGTAGCACAGATACGCAGTATTTT	CASSPPVIRSTDTQYF
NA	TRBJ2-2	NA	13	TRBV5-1	TGCGCCAGCAACTTGGTTAGATCAGGGGAGCTGTTTTTT	CASNLVRSGELFF
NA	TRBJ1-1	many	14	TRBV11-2	TGTGCCAGCAGCTTAGTTAGGGGGAACACTGAAGCTTTCTTT	CASSLVRGNTEAFF
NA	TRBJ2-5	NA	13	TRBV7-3	TGTGCCAGCGGCTGGGGAGGCGGGGAGACCCAGTACTTC	CASGWGGGETQYF
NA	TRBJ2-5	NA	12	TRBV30	TGTGCCTGGAGCGCTTTAACGGAGACCCAGTACTTC	CAWSALTETQYF
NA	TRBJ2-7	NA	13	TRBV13	TGTGCCAGCAGCCTCTCTCAGTTTGACGAGCAGTACTTC	CASSLSQFDEQYF
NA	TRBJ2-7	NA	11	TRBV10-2	TGCGCCAGCAGTACGAGACGCGAGCAGTACTTC	CASSTRREQYF
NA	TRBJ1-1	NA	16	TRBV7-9	TGTGCCAGCAGCTTAGGTTGGGGAAACCCGAACACTGAAGCTTTCTTT	CASSLGWGNPNTEAFF
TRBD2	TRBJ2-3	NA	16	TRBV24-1	TGTGCCACCAGCTTCCCGGGACTAGCGGGAGTGGATACGCAGTATTTT	CATSFPGLAGVDTQYF
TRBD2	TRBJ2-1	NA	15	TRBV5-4	TGTGTCAGCAGCCCCAGCGGGAGGGACTACAATGAGCAGTTCTTC	CVSSPSGRDYNEQFF
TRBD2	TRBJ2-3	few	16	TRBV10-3	TGTGCCATCAGTGAGTCGGCGGGAGGGCCGAGAAATACGCAGTATTTT	CAISESAGGPRNTQYF
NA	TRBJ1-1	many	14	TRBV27	TGTGCCAGCAGTTTATTTGCAGGGAACACTGAAGCTTTCTTT	CASSLFAGNTEAFF
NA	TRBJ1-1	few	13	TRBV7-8	TGTGCCAGCATAAATCACCCGAACACTGAAGCTTTCTTT	CASINHPNTEAFF
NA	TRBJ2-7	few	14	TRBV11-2	TGTGCCAGCAGCCTCGGTCAGGTCAAGGACGAGCAGTACTTC	CASSLGQVKDEQYF
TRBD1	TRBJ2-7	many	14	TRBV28	TGTGCCAGCAGCGGACGGGACAGGTACTACGGGCAGTACTTC	CASSGRDRYYGQYF
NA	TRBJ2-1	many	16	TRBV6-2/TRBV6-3	TGTGCCAGCAGTTACCCCGCTGGTGATTTGTACAATGAGCAGTTCTTC	CASSYPAGDLYNEQFF